Here is one TCR beta chain with its context. Antigen specificity is unknown. This sample is drawn from a study of lymphopenia after photon versus proton radiotherapy. The V end lost 6 bases, the J end lost 0 bases, and 11 bases lay between the germline ends. The CDR3 spans 15 residues. CDR1 is SNHLY, CDR2 FYNNEI, per germline. Findings and caveats of the study: Better survival with proton therapy was suggested as possible, not demonstrated. Relative stability marked proton patients; photon patients lost diversity and naive cells.

TCRdb's copy holds only in-frame clones and misses some; the assay was immunoSEQ multiplex PCR. The sample shows approximately 47,000 clones, approximately 83% of them seen only once. This chain uses TRBV2 with TRBJ2-2; a weak D match, TRBD1 (5 bases). The sequenced sample was peripheral blood, obtained from a patient treated with photon-based radiotherapy. This TCR derives from a middle-aged man with gastric cancer. CDR3 DNA sequence: TGTGCCAGCAGGGGGCAGGACCCGAACACCGGGGAGCTGTTTTTT. It is translated as CASRGQDPNTGELFF.